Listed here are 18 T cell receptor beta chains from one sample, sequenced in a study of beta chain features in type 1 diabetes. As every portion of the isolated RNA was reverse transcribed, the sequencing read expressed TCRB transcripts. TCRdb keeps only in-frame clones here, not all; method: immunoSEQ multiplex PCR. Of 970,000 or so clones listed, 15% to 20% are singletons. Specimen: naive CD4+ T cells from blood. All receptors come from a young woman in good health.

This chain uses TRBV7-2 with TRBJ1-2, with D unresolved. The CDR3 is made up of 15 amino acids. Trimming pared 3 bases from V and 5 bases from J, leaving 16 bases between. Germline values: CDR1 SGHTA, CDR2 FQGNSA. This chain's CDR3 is CASSLDGGLSYGYTF. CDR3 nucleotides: TGTGCCAGCAGCTTGGATGGCGGATTATCATATGGCTACACCTTC.

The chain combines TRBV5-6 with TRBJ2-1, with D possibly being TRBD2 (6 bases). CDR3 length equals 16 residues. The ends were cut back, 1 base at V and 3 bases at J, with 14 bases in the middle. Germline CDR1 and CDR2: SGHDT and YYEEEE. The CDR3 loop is CASSLRLVAYYNEQFF. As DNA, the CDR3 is TGTGCCAGCAGCTTGCGACTAGTTGCTTACTACAATGAGCAGTTCTTC.

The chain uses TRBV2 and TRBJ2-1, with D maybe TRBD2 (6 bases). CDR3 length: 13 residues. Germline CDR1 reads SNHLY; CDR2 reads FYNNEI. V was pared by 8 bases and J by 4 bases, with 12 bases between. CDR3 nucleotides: TGTGCCAGCGGGGGGACCCGGTACAATGAGCAGTTCTTC. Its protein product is CASGGTRYNEQFF.

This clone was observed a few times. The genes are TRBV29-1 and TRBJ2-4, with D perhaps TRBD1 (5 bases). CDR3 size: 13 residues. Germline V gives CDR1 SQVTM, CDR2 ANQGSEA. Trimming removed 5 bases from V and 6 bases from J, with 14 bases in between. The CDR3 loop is CSVRSGSLNIQYF. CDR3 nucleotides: TGCAGCGTTCGTTCAGGGTCTTTAAACATTCAGTACTTC.

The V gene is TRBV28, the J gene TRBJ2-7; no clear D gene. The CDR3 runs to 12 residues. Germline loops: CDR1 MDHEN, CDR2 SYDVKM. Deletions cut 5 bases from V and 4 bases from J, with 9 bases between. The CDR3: CASSPAWYEQYF. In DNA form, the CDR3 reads TGTGCCAGCAGTCCGGCATGGTACGAGCAGTACTTC.

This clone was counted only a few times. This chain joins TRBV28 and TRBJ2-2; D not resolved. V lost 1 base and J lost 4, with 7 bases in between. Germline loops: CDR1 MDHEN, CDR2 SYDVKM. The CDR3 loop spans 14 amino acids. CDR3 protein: CASSLFHSTGELFF. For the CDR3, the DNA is TGTGCCAGCAGTTTATTTCACAGCACCGGGGAGCTGTTTTTT.

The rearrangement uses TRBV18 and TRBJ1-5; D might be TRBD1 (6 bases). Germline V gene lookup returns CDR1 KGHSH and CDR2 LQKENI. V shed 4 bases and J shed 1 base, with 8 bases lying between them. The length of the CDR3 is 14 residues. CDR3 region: CASSLGQSNQPQHF. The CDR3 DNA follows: TGTGCCAGCTCACTGGGACAAAGCAATCAGCCCCAGCATTTT.

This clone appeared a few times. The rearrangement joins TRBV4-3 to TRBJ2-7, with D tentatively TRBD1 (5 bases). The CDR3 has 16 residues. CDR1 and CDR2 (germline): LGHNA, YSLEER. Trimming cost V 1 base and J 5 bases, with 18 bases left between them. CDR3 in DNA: TGCGCCAGCAGCCAAGCGAAGGGGTCTGGGTCCAACGAGCAGTACTTC. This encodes CASSQAKGSGSNEQYF.

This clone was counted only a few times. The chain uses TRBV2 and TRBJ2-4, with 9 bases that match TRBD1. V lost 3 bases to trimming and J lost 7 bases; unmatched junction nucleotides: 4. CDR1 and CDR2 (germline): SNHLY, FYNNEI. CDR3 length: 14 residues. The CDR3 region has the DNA TGTGCCAGCAGTGAGGACAGGGGAGGGAACATTCAGTACTTC. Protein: CASSEDRGGNIQYF. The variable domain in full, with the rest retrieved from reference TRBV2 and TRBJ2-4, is EPEVTQTPSHQVTQMGQEVILRCVPISNHLYFYWYRQILGQKVEFLVSFYNNEISEKSEIFDDQFSVERPDGSNFTLKIRSTKLEDSAMYFCASSEDRGGNIQYFGAGTRLSVL.

The CDR3 reads CASSKQANTEAFF. The CDR3 region has the DNA TGTGCCAGCAGTAAACAGGCGAACACTGAAGCTTTCTTT. The chain recombines TRBV27 with TRBJ1-1; tentative D call: TRBD1 (5 bases). Germline V CDR1 and CDR2: MNHEY, SMNVEV (reference sequence). There are 13 residues in the CDR3. The V and J ends lost 5 bases and 1 base respectively, with 8 bases between them.

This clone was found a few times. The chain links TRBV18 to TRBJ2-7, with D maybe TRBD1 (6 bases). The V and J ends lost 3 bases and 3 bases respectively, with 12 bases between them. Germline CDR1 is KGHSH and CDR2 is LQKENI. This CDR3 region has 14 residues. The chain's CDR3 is CASSPGADRYEQYF. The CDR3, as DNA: TGTGCCAGCTCACCGGGGGCGGACCGCTACGAGCAGTACTTC.

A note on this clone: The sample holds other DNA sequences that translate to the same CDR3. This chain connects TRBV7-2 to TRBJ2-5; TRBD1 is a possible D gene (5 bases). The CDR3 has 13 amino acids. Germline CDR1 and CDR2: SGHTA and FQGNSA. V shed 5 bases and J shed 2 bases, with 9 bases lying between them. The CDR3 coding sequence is TGTGCCAGCAGCCCCCGACAGCAAGAGACCCAGTACTTC. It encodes CASSPRQQETQYF. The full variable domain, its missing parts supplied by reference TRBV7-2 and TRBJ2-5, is GAGVSQSPSNKVTEKGKDVELRCDPISGHTALYWYRQSLGQGLEFLIYFQGNSAPDKSGLPSDRFSAERTGGSVSTLTIQRTQQEDSAVYLCASSPRQQETQYFGPGTRLLVL.

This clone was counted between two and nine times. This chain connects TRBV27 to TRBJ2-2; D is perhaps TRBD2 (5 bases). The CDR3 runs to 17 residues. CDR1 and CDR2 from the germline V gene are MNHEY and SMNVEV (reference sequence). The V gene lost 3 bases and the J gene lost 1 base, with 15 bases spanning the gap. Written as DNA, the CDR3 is TGTGCCAGCAGTTTTGACTACCGATCCGGGAACACCGGGGAGCTGTTTTTT. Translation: CASSFDYRSGNTGELFF.

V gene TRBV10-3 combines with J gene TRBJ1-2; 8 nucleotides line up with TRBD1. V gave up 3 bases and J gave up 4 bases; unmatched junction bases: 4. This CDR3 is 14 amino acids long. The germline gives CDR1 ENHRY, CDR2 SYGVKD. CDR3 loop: CAISDWTGPYGYTF. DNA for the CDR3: TGTGCCATCAGTGATTGGACAGGGCCCTATGGCTACACCTTC.

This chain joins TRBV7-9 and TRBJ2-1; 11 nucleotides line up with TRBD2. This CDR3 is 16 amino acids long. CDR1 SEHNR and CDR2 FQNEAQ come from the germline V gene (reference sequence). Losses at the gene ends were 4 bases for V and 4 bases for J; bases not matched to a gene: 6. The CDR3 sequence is CASSYPGLAEYNEQFF. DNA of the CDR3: TGTGCCAGCAGCTATCCGGGACTAGCGGAGTACAATGAGCAGTTCTTC.

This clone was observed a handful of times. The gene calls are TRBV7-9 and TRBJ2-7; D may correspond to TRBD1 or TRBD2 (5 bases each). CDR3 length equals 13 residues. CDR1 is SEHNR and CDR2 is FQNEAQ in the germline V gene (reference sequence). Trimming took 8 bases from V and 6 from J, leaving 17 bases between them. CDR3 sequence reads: CASGPSGGAEQYF. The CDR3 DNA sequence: TGTGCCAGCGGCCCTTCTGGGGGAGCCGAGCAGTACTTC.

The chain's CDR3 is CASSPPGAEYTDTQYF. CDR3 sequence (DNA): TGTGCCAGCTCACCCCCTGGGGCCGAGTACACAGATACGCAGTATTTT. The chain employs TRBV18 and TRBJ2-3; a weak D match, TRBD1 (5 bases). Per the germline V gene, CDR1 is KGHSH and CDR2 is LQKENI. V was shortened by 3 bases and J by 2 bases, with 15 bases between the two germline ends. The CDR3 sequence is 16 residues long.

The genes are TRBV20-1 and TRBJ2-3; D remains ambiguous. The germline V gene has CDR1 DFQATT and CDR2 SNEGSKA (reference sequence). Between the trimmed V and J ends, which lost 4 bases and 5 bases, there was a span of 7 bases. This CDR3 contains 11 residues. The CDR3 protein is CSAIRVDTQYF. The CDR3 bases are TGCAGTGCTATTAGGGTAGATACGCAGTATTTT.